The 9 T cell receptor beta chains below were found in one sample sequenced in a study of blood T cell repertoires in COVID-19. Here immunoSEQ multiplex PCR was the method, and the copy in TCRdb shows in-frame clones only, minus some. The sample has fewer than 250,000 clones; 82% are singletons. The sequenced sample consisted of peripheral blood. These receptors were taken from a woman in her 40s with acute or convalescent COVID-19.

With regard to this clone: It may be a read error: a sequence one base away is much more abundant. The rearrangement joins TRBV2 to TRBJ2-2, with TRBD1 matching 7 bases. Germline CDR1 SNHLY, CDR2 FYNNEI. The CDR3 has 14 amino acids. The ends lost 6 bases at V and 2 bases at J; junction bases unmatched: 3. The CDR3 protein is CASSRDRNTGELFF. In DNA form, the CDR3 reads TGTGCCAGCAGCCGGGACAGAAACACCGGGGAGCTGTTTTTT.

This chain links TRBV6-5 with TRBJ2-7; D may be TRBD2 (6 bases). Per germline, CDR1 MNHEY and CDR2 SVGAGI. V was pared by 1 base and J by 5 bases, with 12 bases between. CDR3 length: 14 residues. DNA of the CDR3: TGTGCCAGCAGTTACTTTGGTCCGGGGGACGAGCAGTACTTC. This encodes CASSYFGPGDEQYF.

The chain couples TRBV5-1 to TRBJ2-4; weak D call: TRBD1 (6 bases). Trimming pared 0 bases from V and 3 bases from J, leaving 7 bases between. This CDR3 has 14 amino acids. Germline V gene sequence: CDR1 SGHRS, CDR2 YFSETQ. CDR3 in DNA: TGCGCCAGCAGCTTGGGACAGGTCAAAAACATTCAGTACTTC. Protein product: CASSLGQVKNIQYF.

The gene calls are TRBV6-6 and TRBJ1-3; 9 nucleotides line up with TRBD1. The ends lost 6 bases at V and 7 bases at J; junction bases unmatched: 1. The CDR3 extends over 12 amino acids. Germline V gene sequence: CDR1 MNHNY, CDR2 SVGAGI (reference sequence). The DNA of the CDR3 is TGTGCCAGCAGAGACAGGGGGAACACCATATATTTT. Its protein is CASRDRGNTIYF.

The chain has TRBV3-1 (or the pseudogene TRBV3-2) and TRBJ2-7, with 9 bases aligning to TRBD1. J lost 1 base, V lost 2 bases, and 12 bases had no gene match. From germline, CDR1 is LGHDT and CDR2 YNNKEL (reference sequence). The CDR3 sequence is 18 residues long. The CDR3 DNA reads as TGTGCCAGCAGCCAAATTGTGGGACAGGGACTCTTTTCCTACGAGCAGTACTTC. It codes for CASSQIVGQGLFSYEQYF.

The chain links TRBV5-1 to TRBJ2-3; 9 nucleotides align to TRBD1. CDR3 size: 16 residues. V shed 6 bases, J shed 2 bases, and the junction held 10 bases outside the gene matches. Germline V gene sequence: CDR1 SGHRS, CDR2 YFSETQ. CDR3 sequence (DNA): TGCGCCAGCACCCGAGGGGACAGGGATTTCACAGATACGCAGTATTTT. Its translation: CASTRGDRDFTDTQYF.

The CDR3 reads CASSIHSYEQYF. The CDR3, as DNA: TGTGCCAGCAGCATACACAGTTACGAGCAGTACTTC. V is TRBV21-1 and J is TRBJ2-7; no DNA check was done on the table's D call, TRBD1. TRBV21-1 is an annotated pseudogene. This CDR3 has 12 amino acids.

About this clone: The junction departs from germline at one end; a sequencing error may be responsible. The rearrangement links TRBV19 to TRBJ1-2; TRBD1 agrees at 8 bases. This CDR3 comprises 14 residues. The germline V gene has CDR1 LNHDA and CDR2 SQIVND (reference sequence). The CDR3, as DNA: TGTGCCAGTAGTATGGTCCCGAGACAGGGGTCTAAGCTCTTC. Amino acid sequence: CASSMVPRQGSKLF.

The gene calls are TRBV29-1 and TRBJ2-3, with 9 bases that match TRBD2. Looked up from germline, CDR1 is SQVTM and CDR2 is ANQGSEA. V shed 3 bases and J 2 bases; nucleotides not matched to a gene: 9. This CDR3 region has 16 residues. The DNA of the CDR3 is TGCAGCGTTGAGGGTTCTAGCGGGGACCTCACAGATACGCAGTATTTT. It specifies CSVEGSSGDLTDTQYF.